The source of this TCR beta chain is a study of blood T cells in healthy people across ages. This clonotype has ten or more counts. A second PCR, run for about 6 to 12 cycles, used a sample-barcoded 5' primer plus a J-beta primer mix. A single record per CDR3 protein comes from TCRdb applying MiXCR to the 5' RACE reads. Found here are 700,000 to 900,000 distinct CDR3 sequences, roughly 24% of them singletons; the top ten hold over 2.5%. These data also formed part of another study, on T cells of mothers and their children.

The TCR was taken from a boy younger than 18 in good health. Sequencing was carried out using blood.

The DNA for the CDR3 is TGCGCCAGCAGCTTGGCGCTTACAGGGACCACCTCTGGGGCCAACGTCCTGACTTTC. It encodes CASSLALTGTTSGANVLTF. The chain employs TRBV5-1 and TRBJ2-6; D is possibly TRBD1 (6 bases). The CDR3 extends over 19 amino acids. CDR1 is SGHRS and CDR2 is YFSETQ in the germline V gene. The germline V and J ends were trimmed by 0 bases and 0 bases, with 16 bases remaining between them.